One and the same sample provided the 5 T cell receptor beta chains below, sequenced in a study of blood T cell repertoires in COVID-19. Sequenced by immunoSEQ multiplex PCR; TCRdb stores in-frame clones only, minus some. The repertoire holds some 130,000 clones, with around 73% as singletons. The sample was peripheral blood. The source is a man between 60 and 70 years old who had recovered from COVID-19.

The CDR3, as DNA: TGTGCCAGTAGTATAGAGGCACAATATAGCAATCAGCCCCAGCATTTT. Protein sequence: CASSIEAQYSNQPQHF. The chain links TRBV19 to TRBJ1-5; D call uncertain. This CDR3 contains 16 residues. The V gene's germline CDR1 is LNHDA and CDR2 SQIVND (reference sequence). V dropped 0 bases and J dropped 0 bases, with 9 bases sitting between them.

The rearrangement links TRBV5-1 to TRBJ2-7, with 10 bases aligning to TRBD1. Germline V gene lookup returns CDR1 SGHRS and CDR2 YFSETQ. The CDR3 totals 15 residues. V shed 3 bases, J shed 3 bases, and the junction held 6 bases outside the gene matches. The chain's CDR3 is CASSWSGQGIYEQYF. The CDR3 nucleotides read TGCGCCAGCAGCTGGTCGGGACAGGGGATCTACGAGCAGTACTTC.

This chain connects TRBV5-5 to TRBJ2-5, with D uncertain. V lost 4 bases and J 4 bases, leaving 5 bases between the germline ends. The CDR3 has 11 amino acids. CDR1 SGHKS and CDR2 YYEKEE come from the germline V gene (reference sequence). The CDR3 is CASSTAETQYF. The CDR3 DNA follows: TGTGCCAGCAGCACAGCAGAGACCCAGTACTTC.

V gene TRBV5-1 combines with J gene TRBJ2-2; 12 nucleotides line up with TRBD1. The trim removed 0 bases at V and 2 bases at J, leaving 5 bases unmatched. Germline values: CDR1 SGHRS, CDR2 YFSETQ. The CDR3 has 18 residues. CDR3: CASSLEGQGAYNTGELFF. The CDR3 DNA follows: TGCGCCAGCAGCTTGGAGGGACAGGGGGCTTATAACACCGGGGAGCTGTTTTTT.

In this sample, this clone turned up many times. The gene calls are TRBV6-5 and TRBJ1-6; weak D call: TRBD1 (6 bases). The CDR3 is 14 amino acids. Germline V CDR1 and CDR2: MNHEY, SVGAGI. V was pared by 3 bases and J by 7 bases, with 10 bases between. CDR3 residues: CASSYAGENSPLHF. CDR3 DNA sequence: TGTGCCAGCAGTTATGCAGGGGAAAATTCACCCCTCCACTTT.